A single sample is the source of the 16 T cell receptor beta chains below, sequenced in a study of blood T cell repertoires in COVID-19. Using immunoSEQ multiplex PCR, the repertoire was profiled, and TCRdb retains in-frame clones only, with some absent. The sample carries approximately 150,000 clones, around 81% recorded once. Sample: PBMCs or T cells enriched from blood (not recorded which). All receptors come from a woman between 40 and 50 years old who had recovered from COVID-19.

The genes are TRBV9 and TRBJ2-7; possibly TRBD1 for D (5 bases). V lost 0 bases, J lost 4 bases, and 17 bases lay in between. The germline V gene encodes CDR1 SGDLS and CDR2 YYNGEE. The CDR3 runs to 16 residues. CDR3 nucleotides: TGTGCCAGCAGCGTAGGAGGACAAGGTGTGGGGTACGAGCAGTACTTC. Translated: CASSVGGQGVGYEQYF.

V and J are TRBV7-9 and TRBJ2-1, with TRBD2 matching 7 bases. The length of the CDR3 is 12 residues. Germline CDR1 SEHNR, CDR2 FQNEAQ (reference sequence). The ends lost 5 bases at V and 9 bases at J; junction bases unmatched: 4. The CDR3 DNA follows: TGTGCCAGCAGCCCTCGGACTAGTGAGCAGTTCTTC. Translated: CASSPRTSEQFF.

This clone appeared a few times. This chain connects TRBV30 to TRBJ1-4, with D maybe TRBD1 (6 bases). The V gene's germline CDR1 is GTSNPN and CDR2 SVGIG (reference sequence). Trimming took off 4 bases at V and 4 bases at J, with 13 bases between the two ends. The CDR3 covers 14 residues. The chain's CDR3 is CAWTSTGNNEKLFF. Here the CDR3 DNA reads TGTGCCTGGACGTCGACAGGCAATAATGAAAAACTGTTTTTT.

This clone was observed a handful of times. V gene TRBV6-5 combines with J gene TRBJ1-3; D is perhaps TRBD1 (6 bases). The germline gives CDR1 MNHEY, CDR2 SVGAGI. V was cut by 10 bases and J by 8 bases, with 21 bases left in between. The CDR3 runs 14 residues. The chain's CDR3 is CATRGGTRSDTIYF. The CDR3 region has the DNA TGTGCCACCCGGGGAGGGACAAGGTCAGACACCATATATTTT.

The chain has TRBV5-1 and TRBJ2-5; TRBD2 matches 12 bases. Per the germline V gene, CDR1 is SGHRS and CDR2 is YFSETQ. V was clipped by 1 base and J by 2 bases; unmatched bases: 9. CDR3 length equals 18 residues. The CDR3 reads CASSLSLAGGPLQETQYF. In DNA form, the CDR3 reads TGCGCCAGCAGCTTGAGTCTAGCGGGGGGGCCACTTCAAGAGACCCAGTACTTC.

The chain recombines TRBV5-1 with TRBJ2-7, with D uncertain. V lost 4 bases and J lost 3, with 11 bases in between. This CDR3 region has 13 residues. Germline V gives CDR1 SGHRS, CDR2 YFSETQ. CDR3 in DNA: TGCGCCAGCAGCCCGGAGCCGTTCTACGAGCAGTACTTC. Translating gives CASSPEPFYEQYF.

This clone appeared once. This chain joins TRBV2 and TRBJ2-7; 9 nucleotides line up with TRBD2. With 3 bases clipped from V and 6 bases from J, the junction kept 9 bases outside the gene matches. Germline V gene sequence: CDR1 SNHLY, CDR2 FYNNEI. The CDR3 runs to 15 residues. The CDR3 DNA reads TGTGCCAGCAGTGACCTAGCGGGACCTCAGGGCGAGCAGTACTTC. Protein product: CASSDLAGPQGEQYF.

The CDR3 DNA reads as TGTGCCAGCAGCGTAGGGGACAGGGCCTACGAGCAGTACTTC. This sequence encodes CASSVGDRAYEQYF. The chain is built from TRBV9 and TRBJ2-7; TRBD1 matches at 9 bases. Per the germline V gene, CDR1 is SGDLS and CDR2 is YYNGEE. The CDR3 has 14 residues. With 0 bases clipped from V and 2 bases from J, the junction kept 0 bases outside the gene matches.

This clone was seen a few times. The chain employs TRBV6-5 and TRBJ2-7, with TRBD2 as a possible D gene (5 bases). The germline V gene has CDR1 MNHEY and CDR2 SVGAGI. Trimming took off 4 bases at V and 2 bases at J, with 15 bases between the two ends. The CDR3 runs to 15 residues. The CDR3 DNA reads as TGTGCCAGCAGTTTTGGGTCTAGCCGGGCCTACGAGCAGTACTTC. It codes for CASSFGSSRAYEQYF.

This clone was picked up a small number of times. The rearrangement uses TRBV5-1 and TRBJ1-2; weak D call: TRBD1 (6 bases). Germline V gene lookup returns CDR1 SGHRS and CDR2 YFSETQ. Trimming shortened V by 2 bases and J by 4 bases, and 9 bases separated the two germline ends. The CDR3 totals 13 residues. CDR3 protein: CASSLGGSYGYTF. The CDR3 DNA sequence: TGCGCCAGCAGCTTAGGGGGAAGCTATGGCTACACCTTC.

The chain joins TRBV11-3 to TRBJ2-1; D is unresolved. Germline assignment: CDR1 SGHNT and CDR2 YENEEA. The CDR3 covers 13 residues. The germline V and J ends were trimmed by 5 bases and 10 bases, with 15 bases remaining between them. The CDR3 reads CASSEETHVEQFF. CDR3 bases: TGTGCCAGCAGCGAGGAAACACACGTCGAGCAGTTCTTC.

The CDR3 protein is CAWRDRGDQPQHF. The DNA of the CDR3 is TGTGCCTGGAGGGACAGGGGCGATCAGCCCCAGCATTTT. The V gene is TRBV30, the J gene TRBJ1-5; 9 nucleotides match TRBD1. CDR3 length: 13 amino acids. V lost 3 bases and J lost 5; bases outside the gene matches: 2. Germline CDR1 reads GTSNPN; CDR2 reads SVGIG (reference sequence).

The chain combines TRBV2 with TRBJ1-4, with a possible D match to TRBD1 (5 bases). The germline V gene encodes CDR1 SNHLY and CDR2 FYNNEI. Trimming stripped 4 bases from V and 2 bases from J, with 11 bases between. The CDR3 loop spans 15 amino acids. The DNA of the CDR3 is TGTGCCAGCAGTGCGGCAGGGAAGACTAATGAAAAACTGTTTTTT. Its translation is CASSAAGKTNEKLFF.

The CDR3 nucleotides read TGTGCCAGCAGCTTAGTAACGAGGGACACTGAAGCTTTCTTT. It translates to CASSLVTRDTEAFF. V gene TRBV11-2 combines with J gene TRBJ1-1; D remains ambiguous. V shed 1 base and J shed 3 bases, with 9 bases lying between them. The V gene's germline CDR1 is SGHAT and CDR2 FQNNGV. The CDR3 is 14 amino acids.

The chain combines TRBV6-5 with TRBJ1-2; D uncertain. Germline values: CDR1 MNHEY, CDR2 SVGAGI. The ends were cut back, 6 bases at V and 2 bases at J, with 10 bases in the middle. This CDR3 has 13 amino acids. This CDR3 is CASRTPINYGYTF. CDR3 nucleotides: TGTGCCAGCAGGACACCTATAAACTATGGCTACACCTTC.

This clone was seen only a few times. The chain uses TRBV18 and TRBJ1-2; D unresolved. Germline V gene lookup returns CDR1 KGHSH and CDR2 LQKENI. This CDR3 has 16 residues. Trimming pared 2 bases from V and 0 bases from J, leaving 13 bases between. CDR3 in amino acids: CASSPVSDISNYGYTF. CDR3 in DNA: TGTGCCAGCTCACCAGTTAGCGACATATCTAACTATGGCTACACCTTC.